This T cell receptor (beta chain) was identified during a study of blood T cell repertoires in COVID-19. In the study overall: Researchers got acute and convalescent COVID-19 samples from the United States, Italy and Spain. Nucleic acid was either cDNA or gDNA, and it came from T cells, B-cell-depleted T cells, or PBMCs.

Authors' analysis steps: Amplification of reference gene primers provided the estimated nucleated cell counts. Using immunoSEQ multiplex PCR, the repertoire was profiled, and TCRdb retains in-frame clones only, with some absent. D and trimming come from the DNA, and the V and J calls and clone size come from that table. The table includes about 130,000 clones, 85% to 90% detected once. Trimming stripped 2 bases from V and 4 bases from J, with 4 bases between. Per germline, CDR1 LNHDA and CDR2 SQIVND (reference sequence). The CDR3 contains 12 residues. The receptor was isolated from a man between 65 and 85 years old with active COVID-19. The chain uses TRBV19 and TRBJ2-3; D not certain. Material for sequencing was peripheral blood. The CDR3 nucleotides are TGTGCCAGTAGTATACGAGCAGATACGCAGTATTTT. Translation: CASSIRADTQYF.